This entry concerns a single T cell receptor beta chain. Its antigen is not known. The CDR3 extends over 16 amino acids. Germline assignment: CDR1 ENHRY and CDR2 SYGVKD. Trimming took off 5 bases at V and 3 bases at J, with 20 bases between the two ends. The data stem from a study of cytomegalovirus exposure and HLA in healthy donors. As for the study in general: The 120 validation repertoires used the same platform as the approximately 670 first-cohort repertoires (as reported by a later analysis). General study points: Through in vitro validation, three CMV-associated chains were shown to be specific for CMV antigens.

TCRdb keeps only in-frame clones here, not all; method: immunoSEQ multiplex PCR. The sample consists of around 150,000 clones, approximately 91% of them appearing once. The origin of this receptor is a woman younger than 35 in good health and CMV-seropositive. The V gene is TRBV10-3, the J gene TRBJ2-7; maybe TRBD1 (5 bases). The sequenced sample consisted of PBMCs. The CDR3 protein is CAISIPRRRAGYEQYF. Here the CDR3 DNA reads TGTGCCATCAGTATCCCCCGTCGCAGGGCAGGCTACGAGCAGTACTTC.